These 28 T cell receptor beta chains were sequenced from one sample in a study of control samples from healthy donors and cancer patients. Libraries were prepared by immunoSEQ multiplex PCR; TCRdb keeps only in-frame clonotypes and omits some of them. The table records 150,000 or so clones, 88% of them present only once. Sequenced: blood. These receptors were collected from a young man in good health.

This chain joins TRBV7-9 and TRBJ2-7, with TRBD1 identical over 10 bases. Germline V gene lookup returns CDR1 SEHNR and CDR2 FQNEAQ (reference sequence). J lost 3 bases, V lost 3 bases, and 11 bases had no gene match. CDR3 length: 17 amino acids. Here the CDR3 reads CASSFTNLGQGDYEQYF. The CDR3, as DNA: TGTGCCAGCAGCTTTACGAACTTAGGACAGGGGGACTACGAGCAGTACTTC. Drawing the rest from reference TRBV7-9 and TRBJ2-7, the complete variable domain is DTGVSQNPRHKITKRGQNVTFRCDPISEHNRLYWYRQTLGQGPEFLTYFQNEAQLEKSRLLSDRFSAERPKGSFSTLEIQRTEQGDSAMYLCASSFTNLGQGDYEQYFGPGTRLTVT.

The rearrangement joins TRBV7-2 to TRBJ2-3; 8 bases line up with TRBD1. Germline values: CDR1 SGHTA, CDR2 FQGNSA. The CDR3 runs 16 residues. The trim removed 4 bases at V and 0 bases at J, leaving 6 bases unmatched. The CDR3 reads CASSSGTGHSTDTQYF. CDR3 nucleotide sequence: TGTGCCAGCAGCTCAGGGACAGGACACAGCACAGATACGCAGTATTTT.

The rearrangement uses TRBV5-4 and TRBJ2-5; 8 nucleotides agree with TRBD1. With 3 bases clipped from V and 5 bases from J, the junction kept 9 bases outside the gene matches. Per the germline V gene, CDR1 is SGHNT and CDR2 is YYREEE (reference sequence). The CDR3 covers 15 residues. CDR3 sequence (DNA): TGTGCCAGCAGCTCCGTGGGACAGGTGGAGGAGACCCAGTACTTC. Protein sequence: CASSSVGQVEETQYF.

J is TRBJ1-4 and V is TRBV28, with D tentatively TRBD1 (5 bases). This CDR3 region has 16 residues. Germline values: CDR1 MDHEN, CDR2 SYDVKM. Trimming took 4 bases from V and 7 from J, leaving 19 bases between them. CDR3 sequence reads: CASSSRQGGFIEKLFF. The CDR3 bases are TGTGCCAGCAGTTCCCGCCAGGGAGGATTTATTGAAAAACTGTTTTTT.

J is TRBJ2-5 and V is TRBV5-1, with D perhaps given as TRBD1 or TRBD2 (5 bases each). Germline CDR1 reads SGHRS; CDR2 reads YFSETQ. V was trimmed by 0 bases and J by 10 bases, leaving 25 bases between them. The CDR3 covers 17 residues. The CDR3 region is CASSLEPLSGPDPSQYF. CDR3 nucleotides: TGCGCCAGCAGCTTGGAGCCTTTGTCGGGACCAGATCCAAGCCAGTACTTC.

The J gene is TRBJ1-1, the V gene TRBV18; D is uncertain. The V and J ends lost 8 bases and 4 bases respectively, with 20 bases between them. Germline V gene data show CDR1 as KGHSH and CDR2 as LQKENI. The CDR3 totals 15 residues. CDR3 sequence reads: CASHTTLGGSTEAFF. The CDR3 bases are TGTGCCAGCCACACGACCCTAGGCGGGTCCACTGAAGCTTTCTTT.

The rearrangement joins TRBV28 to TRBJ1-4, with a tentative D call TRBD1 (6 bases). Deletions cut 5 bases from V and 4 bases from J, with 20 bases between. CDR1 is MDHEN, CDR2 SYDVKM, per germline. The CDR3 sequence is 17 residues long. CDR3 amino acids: CASSPSQDSLNNEKLFF. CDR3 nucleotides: TGTGCCAGCAGTCCAAGCCAGGACAGCCTTAATAATGAAAAACTGTTTTTT. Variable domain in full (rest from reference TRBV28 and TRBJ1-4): DVKVTQSSRYLVKRTGEKVFLECVQDMDHENMFWYRQDPGLGLRLIYFSYDVKMKEKGDIPEGYSVSREKKERFSLILESASTNQTSMYLCASSPSQDSLNNEKLFFGSGTQLSVL.

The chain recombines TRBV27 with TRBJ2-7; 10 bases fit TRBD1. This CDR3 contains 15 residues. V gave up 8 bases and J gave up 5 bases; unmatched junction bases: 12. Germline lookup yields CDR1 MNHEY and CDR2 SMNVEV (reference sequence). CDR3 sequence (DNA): TGTGCCAGCCAACCCTGGGGACAGGGGAAAAACGAGCAGTACTTC. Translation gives CASQPWGQGKNEQYF.

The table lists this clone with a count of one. Here the CDR3 DNA reads TGTGCCAGCTCACCCAGGACAGGGGGGAACACTGAAGCTTTCTTT. Translation: CASSPRTGGNTEAFF. This sequence joins TRBV18 and TRBJ1-1; 10 bases map to TRBD1. Germline V gene data show CDR1 as KGHSH and CDR2 as LQKENI. V trimming: 3 bases; J trimming: 1 base; junction bases outside the gene matches: 2. This CDR3 is 15 amino acids long.

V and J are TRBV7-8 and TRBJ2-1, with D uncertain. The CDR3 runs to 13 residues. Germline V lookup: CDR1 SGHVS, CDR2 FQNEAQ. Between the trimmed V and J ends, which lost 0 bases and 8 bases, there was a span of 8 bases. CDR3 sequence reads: CASSLARLDEQFF. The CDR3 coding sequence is TGTGCCAGCAGCTTAGCCCGGTTAGATGAGCAGTTCTTC. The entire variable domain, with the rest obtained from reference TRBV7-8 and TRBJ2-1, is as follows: GAGVSQSPRYKVAKRGQDVALRCDPISGHVSLFWYQQALGQGPEFLTYFQNEAQLDKSGLPSDRFFAERPEGSVSTLKIQRTQQEDSAVYLCASSLARLDEQFFGPGTRLTVL.

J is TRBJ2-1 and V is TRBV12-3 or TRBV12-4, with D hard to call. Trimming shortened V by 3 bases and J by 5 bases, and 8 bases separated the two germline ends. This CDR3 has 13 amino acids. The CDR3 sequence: CASSFRLDNEQFF. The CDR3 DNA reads TGTGCCAGCAGTTTTCGACTTGACAATGAGCAGTTCTTC.

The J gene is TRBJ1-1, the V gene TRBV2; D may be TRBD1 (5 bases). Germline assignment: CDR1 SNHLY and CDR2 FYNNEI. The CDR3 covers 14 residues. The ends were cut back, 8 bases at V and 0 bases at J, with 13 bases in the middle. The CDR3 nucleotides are TGTGCCAGCTTTGAACAGGCCATGAACACTGAAGCTTTCTTT. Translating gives CASFEQAMNTEAFF.

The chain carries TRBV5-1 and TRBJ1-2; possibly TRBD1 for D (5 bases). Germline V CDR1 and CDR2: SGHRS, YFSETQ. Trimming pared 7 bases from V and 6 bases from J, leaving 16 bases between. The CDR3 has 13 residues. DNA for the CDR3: TGCGCCAGCGCGGGCGGCCCGGGGGATGGCTACACCTTC. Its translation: CASAGGPGDGYTF.

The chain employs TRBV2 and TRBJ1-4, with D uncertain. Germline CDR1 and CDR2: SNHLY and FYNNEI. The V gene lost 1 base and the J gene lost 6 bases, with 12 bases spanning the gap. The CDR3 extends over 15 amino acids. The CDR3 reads CASSEGPQLDEKLFF. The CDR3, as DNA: TGTGCCAGCAGTGAAGGACCTCAGCTAGATGAAAAACTGTTTTTT.

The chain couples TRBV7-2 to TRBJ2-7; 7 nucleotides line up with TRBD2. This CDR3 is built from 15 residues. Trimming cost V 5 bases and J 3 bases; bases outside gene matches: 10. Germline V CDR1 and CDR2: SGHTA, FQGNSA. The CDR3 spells CASSLRRGWNYEQYF. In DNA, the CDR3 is TGTGCCAGCAGCCTCAGGCGGGGGTGGAACTACGAGCAGTACTTC.

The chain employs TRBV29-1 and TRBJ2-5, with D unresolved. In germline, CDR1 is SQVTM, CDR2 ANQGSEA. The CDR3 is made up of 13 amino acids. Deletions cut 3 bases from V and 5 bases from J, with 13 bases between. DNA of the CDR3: TGCAGCGTTGACGGCGCTGTGGGGGAGACCCAGTACTTC. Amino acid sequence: CSVDGAVGETQYF.

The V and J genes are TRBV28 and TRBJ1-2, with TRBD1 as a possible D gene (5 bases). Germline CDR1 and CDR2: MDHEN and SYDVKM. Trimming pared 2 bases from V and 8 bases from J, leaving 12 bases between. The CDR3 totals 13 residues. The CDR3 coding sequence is TGTGCCAGCAGTTTACTCTCAGGGTACGGCTACACCTTC. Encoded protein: CASSLLSGYGYTF.

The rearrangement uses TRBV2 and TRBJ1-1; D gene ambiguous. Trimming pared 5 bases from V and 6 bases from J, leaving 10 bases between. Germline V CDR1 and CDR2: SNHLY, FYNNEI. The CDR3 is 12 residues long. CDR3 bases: TGTGCCAGCAGTCGGGTTAGACCTGAAGCTTTCTTT. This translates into CASSRVRPEAFF.

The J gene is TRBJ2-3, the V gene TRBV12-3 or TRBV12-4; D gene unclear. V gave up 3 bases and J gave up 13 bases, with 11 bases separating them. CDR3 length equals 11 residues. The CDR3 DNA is TGTGCCAGCAGTTTTACACACAAGAAGTATTTT. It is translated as CASSFTHKKYF.

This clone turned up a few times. The CDR3 reads CASSIRTTGFGGELFF. In DNA form, the CDR3 reads TGTGCCAGTAGTATTAGGACGACAGGGTTTGGCGGGGAGCTGTTTTTT. The rearrangement links TRBV19 to TRBJ2-2, with 7 bases that match TRBD1. CDR3 length: 16 residues. From germline, CDR1 is LNHDA and CDR2 SQIVND (reference sequence). Unmatched junction bases numbered 11, after V lost 3 bases and J lost 7 bases.

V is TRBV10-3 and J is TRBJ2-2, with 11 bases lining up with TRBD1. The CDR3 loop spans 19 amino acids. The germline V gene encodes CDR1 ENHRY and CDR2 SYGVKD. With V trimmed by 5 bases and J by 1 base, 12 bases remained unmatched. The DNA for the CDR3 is TGTGCCATCAGTAAGCTACCGGGACAGGGGGTTAAGAACACCGGGGAGCTGTTTTTT. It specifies CAISKLPGQGVKNTGELFF.

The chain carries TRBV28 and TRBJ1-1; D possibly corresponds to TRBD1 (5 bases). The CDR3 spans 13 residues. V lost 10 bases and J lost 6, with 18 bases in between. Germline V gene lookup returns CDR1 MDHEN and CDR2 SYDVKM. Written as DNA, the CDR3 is TGTGCCACCCCGACAGTTTCGTGGGCTGAAGCTTTCTTT. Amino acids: CATPTVSWAEAFF. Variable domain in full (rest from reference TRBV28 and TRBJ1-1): DVKVTQSSRYLVKRTGEKVFLECVQDMDHENMFWYRQDPGLGLRLIYFSYDVKMKEKGDIPEGYSVSREKKERFSLILESASTNQTSMYLCATPTVSWAEAFFGQGTRLTVV.

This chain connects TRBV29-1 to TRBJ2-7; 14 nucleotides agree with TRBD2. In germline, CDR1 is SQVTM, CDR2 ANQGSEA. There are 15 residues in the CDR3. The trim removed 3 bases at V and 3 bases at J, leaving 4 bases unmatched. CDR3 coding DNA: TGCAGCGTTGATGGGACTAGCGGGAGCGACTACGAGCAGTACTTC. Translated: CSVDGTSGSDYEQYF.

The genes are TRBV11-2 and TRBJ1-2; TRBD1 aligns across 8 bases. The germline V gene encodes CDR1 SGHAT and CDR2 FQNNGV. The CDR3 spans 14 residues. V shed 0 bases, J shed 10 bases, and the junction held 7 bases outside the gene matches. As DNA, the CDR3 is TGTGCCAGCAGCTTAGAACGGCAGGGGGCGAACTACACCTTC. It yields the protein CASSLERQGANYTF.

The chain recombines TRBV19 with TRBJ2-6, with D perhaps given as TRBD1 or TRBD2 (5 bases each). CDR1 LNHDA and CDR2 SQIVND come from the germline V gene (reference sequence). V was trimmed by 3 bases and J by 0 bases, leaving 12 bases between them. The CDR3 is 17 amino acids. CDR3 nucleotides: TGTGCCAGTAGTATCGAGGGGCCAAGCTCTGGGGCCAACGTCCTGACTTTC. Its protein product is CASSIEGPSSGANVLTF.

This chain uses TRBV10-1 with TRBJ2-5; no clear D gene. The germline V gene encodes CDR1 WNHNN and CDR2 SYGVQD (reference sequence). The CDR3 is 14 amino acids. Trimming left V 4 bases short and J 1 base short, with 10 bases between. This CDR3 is CASSVRFGQETQYF. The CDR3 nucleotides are TGCGCCAGCAGTGTCAGGTTCGGCCAAGAGACCCAGTACTTC.

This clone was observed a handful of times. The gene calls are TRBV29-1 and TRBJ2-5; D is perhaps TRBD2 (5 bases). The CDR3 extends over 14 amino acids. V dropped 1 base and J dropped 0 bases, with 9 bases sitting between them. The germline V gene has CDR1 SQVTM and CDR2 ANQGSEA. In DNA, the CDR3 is TGCAGCGTTGAAGGAGGAGGTTACCAAGAGACCCAGTACTTC. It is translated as CSVEGGGYQETQYF.

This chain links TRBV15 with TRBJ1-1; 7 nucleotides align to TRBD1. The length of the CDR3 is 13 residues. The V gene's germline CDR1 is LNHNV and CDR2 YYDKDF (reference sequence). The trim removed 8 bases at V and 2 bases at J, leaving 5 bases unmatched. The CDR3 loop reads CATRPGGNTEAFF. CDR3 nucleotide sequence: TGTGCCACCCGGCCAGGGGGTAACACTGAAGCTTTCTTT.